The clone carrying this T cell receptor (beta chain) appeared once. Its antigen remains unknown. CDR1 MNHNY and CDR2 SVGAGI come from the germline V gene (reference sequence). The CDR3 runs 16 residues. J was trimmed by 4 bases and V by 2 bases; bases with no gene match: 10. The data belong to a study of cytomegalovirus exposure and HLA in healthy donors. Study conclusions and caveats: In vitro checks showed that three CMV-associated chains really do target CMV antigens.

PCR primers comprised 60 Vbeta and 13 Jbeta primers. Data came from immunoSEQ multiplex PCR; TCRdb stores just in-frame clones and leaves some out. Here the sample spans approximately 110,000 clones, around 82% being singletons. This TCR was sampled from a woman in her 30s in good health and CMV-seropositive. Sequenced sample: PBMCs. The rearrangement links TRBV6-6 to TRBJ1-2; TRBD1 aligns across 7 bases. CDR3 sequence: CASSYPPGQNLYGYTF. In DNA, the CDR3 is TGTGCCAGCAGTTACCCACCGGGACAGAATCTCTATGGCTACACCTTC.